The 19 T cell receptor beta chains below all came from one sample that was sequenced in a study of T cells in tumors after PD-1 blockade. Here immunoSEQ multiplex PCR was the method, and the copy in TCRdb shows in-frame clones only, minus some. The sample consists of some 14,000 clones, 80% to 85% of them appearing once. The sample in question was PBMCs, obtained after anti-PD-1 treatment. These receptors were collected from a human donor with basal cell carcinoma.

The V and J genes are TRBV21-1 and TRBJ1-2; TRBD1, the table's D call, lacks a check against the DNA. TRBV21-1 is a pseudogene locus. This CDR3 region has 14 residues. In DNA form, the CDR3 reads TGTGCCAGCAGCAAAACATACAGTAACTATGGCTACACCTTC. It encodes CASSKTYSNYGYTF.

The chain has TRBV5-1 and TRBJ1-2; D unclear. CDR3 length: 14 residues. V was pared by 0 bases and J by 3 bases, with 9 bases between. Germline V gene data show CDR1 as SGHRS and CDR2 as YFSETQ. The CDR3 nucleotides are TGCGCCAGCAGCTTGGTTCATGGGGACTATGGCTACACCTTC. Translating it yields CASSLVHGDYGYTF.

The chain employs TRBV9 and TRBJ2-3; D may be TRBD1 (6 bases). The length of the CDR3 is 17 residues. Germline V gene lookup returns CDR1 SGDLS and CDR2 YYNGEE. V shed 0 bases and J shed 2 bases, with 16 bases lying between them. CDR3 nucleotide sequence: TGTGCCAGCAGCGTAGCCCGGACAGAATATTTCACAGATACGCAGTATTTT. Encoded protein: CASSVARTEYFTDTQYF. Looking up the rest from reference TRBV9 and TRBJ2-3 gives the full variable domain: DSGVTQTPKHLITATGQRVTLRCSPRSGDLSVYWYQQSLDQGLQFLIQYYNGEERAKGNILERFSAQQFPDLHSELNLSSLELGDSALYFCASSVARTEYFTDTQYFGPGTRLTVL.

The gene calls are TRBV9 and TRBJ2-7; D is ambiguous. Trimming shortened V by 1 base and J by 1 base, and 9 bases separated the two germline ends. CDR3 length: 14 amino acids. Germline V gene sequence: CDR1 SGDLS, CDR2 YYNGEE. Written as DNA, the CDR3 is TGTGCCAGCAGCGTATCTGGCTTATCCTACGAGCAGTACTTC. Encoded protein: CASSVSGLSYEQYF.

This clone has just one count. The genes are TRBV25-1 and TRBJ1-1; D is uncertain. CDR3 length: 12 residues. The V end lost 6 bases, the J end lost 6 bases, and 11 bases lay between the germline ends. Germline loops: CDR1 MGHDK, CDR2 SYGVNS. The CDR3 region is CASRESGPEAFF. CDR3 DNA: TGTGCCAGCAGAGAAAGTGGGCCTGAAGCTTTCTTT.

This chain connects TRBV10-2 to TRBJ1-1, with D unclear. Per germline, CDR1 WSHSY and CDR2 SAAADI. The CDR3 has 14 amino acids. Trimming stripped 2 bases from V and 0 bases from J, with 7 bases between. The CDR3 bases are TGCGCCAGCAGTGAGCAGAGATTGAACACTGAAGCTTTCTTT. Protein product: CASSEQRLNTEAFF.

V is TRBV28 and J is TRBJ2-7; 8 bases align to TRBD1. Germline V CDR1 and CDR2: MDHEN, SYDVKM. The V and J ends lost 3 bases and 6 bases, in that order; junction bases with no gene match: 13. The CDR3 is made up of 16 amino acids. In DNA, the CDR3 is TGTGCCAGCAGTTTGCGGTCAGGACAGGGTATGGGCGAGCAGTACTTC. Translating gives CASSLRSGQGMGEQYF.

This rearrangement joins TRBV30 to TRBJ2-5, with D tentatively TRBD1 or TRBD2 (6 bases each). Per the germline V gene, CDR1 is GTSNPN and CDR2 is SVGIG (reference sequence). The CDR3 sequence is 14 residues long. Trimming removed 4 bases from V and 2 bases from J, with 14 bases in between. DNA of the CDR3: TGTGCCTGGAACCGGGGGCAGCTACAAGAGACCCAGTACTTC. It translates to CAWNRGQLQETQYF. Together with reference TRBV30 and TRBJ2-5, the CDR3 gives the full variable domain: SQTIHQWPATLVQPVGSPLSLECTVEGTSNPNLYWYRQAAGRGLQLLFYSVGIGQISSEVPQNLSASRPQDRQFILSSKKLLLSDSGFYLCAWNRGQLQETQYFGPGTRLLVL.

The V call is TRBV6-5, the J call TRBJ2-7, with D hard to call. The CDR3 is 14 amino acids. V shed 5 bases and J shed 2 bases, with 13 bases lying between them. Germline loops: CDR1 MNHEY, CDR2 SVGAGI. The CDR3 region is CASSLLDLTYEQYF. The CDR3 DNA reads TGTGCCAGCAGTCTCCTGGACCTCACCTACGAGCAGTACTTC.

The chain combines TRBV28 with TRBJ1-2; TRBD1 matches 10 bases. The CDR3 sequence is 14 residues long. J lost 6 bases, V lost 4 bases, and 5 bases had no gene match. The germline V gene encodes CDR1 MDHEN and CDR2 SYDVKM. The CDR3 is CASSYDRGQDGYTF. Written as DNA, the CDR3 is TGTGCCAGCAGTTACGACAGGGGGCAGGATGGCTACACCTTC.

V gene TRBV7-9 combines with J gene TRBJ1-1; D ambiguous. The CDR3 is 14 residues long. V was trimmed by 4 bases and J by 4 bases, leaving 13 bases between them. Per germline, CDR1 SEHNR and CDR2 FQNEAQ (reference sequence). In DNA form, the CDR3 reads TGTGCCAGCAGCTCCTCCATGGGGTCCACTGAAGCTTTCTTT. Amino acids: CASSSSMGSTEAFF. The full variable domain, in which reference TRBV7-9 and TRBJ1-1 provide the parts outside the CDR3, is DTGVSQNPRHKITKRGQNVTFRCDPISEHNRLYWYRQTLGQGPEFLTYFQNEAQLEKSRLLSDRFSAERPKGSFSTLEIQRTEQGDSAMYLCASSSSMGSTEAFFGQGTRLTVV.

This chain uses TRBV4-2 with TRBJ2-3, with TRBD2 as a possible D gene (5 bases). Germline assignment: CDR1 LGHNA and CDR2 YNFKEQ. There are 18 residues in the CDR3. The V gene lost 4 bases and the J gene lost 1 base, with 21 bases spanning the gap. The CDR3 sequence: CASSPTPGMSYGTDTQYF. As DNA, the CDR3 is TGTGCCAGCAGCCCGACCCCCGGGATGAGCTATGGCACAGATACGCAGTATTTT.

CDR3 DNA: TGTGCCAGCAGCCCCGACACGTTGAAGAGGAGAGCTTTCTTT. It codes for CASSPDTLKRRAFF. J is TRBJ1-1 and V is TRBV7-8; D is undetermined. Trimming removed 5 bases from V and 10 bases from J, with 20 bases in between. Looked up from germline, CDR1 is SGHVS and CDR2 is FQNEAQ. CDR3 length: 14 residues.

J is TRBJ2-1 and V is TRBV29-1; TRBD2 matches at 10 bases. Germline loops: CDR1 SQVTM, CDR2 ANQGSEA. The CDR3 spans 11 residues. With V trimmed by 4 bases and J by 10 bases, 1 base remained unmatched. DNA of the CDR3: TGCAGCGTTGGGACTAGCGGAGAGCAGTTCTTC. This codes for CSVGTSGEQFF.

V and J are TRBV7-2 and TRBJ1-4; D is undetermined. Trimming cost V 5 bases and J 0 bases, with 7 bases left between them. CDR1 is SGHTA, CDR2 FQGNSA, per germline. This CDR3 has 14 residues. The CDR3 sequence is CASSLTATNEKLFF. CDR3 in DNA: TGTGCCAGCAGCCTGACGGCAACTAATGAAAAACTGTTTTTT.

The gene calls are TRBV6-6 and TRBJ1-3; D gene uncertain. This CDR3 comprises 17 residues. With 5 bases removed from V and 0 bases from J, the gap between germline ends came to 17 bases. Germline V lookup: CDR1 MNHNY, CDR2 SVGAGI (reference sequence). In nucleotides, the CDR3 is TGTGCCAGCAGTCTCCGGGGAGGAGCAGTCTCTGGAAACACCATATATTTT. Protein product: CASSLRGGAVSGNTIYF.

The gene calls are TRBV19 and TRBJ1-2; D remains unclear. With 3 bases removed from V and 0 bases from J, the gap between germline ends came to 8 bases. The CDR3 sequence is 14 residues long. The V gene's germline CDR1 is LNHDA and CDR2 SQIVND (reference sequence). The CDR3 nucleotides are TGTGCCAGTAGTATGAGGGATTCTAACTATGGCTACACCTTC. Translating gives CASSMRDSNYGYTF.

The J gene is TRBJ1-4, the V gene TRBV28, with a tentative D call TRBD1 (5 bases). V dropped 6 bases and J dropped 5 bases, with 7 bases sitting between them. CDR3 length: 12 residues. In germline, CDR1 is MDHEN, CDR2 SYDVKM. The CDR3: CASRWGNEKLFF. The CDR3 DNA reads as TGTGCCAGCAGATGGGGGAATGAAAAACTGTTTTTT.

This rearrangement joins TRBV5-1 to TRBJ2-5, with D unresolved. V gave up 0 bases and J gave up 5 bases, with 11 bases separating them. CDR1 and CDR2 (germline): SGHRS, YFSETQ. The CDR3 loop spans 14 amino acids. CDR3 residues: CASSLAANGETQYF. The CDR3 DNA reads TGCGCCAGCAGCTTGGCTGCAAATGGGGAGACCCAGTACTTC.